What follows are 31 T cell receptor beta chains derived from one specimen sequenced in a study of blood T cells in healthy people across ages. Together with a sample-barcoded 5' primer, a J-beta primer mix was included in a second PCR lasting 7 to 11 cycles. One entry per CDR3 protein results from TCRdb running MiXCR on the 5' RACE reads. Of over 500,000 distinct CDR3 sequences in the sample, 40% to 65% were seen once. The sample taken for sequencing was blood. The receptors stem from a woman aged 80 or older in good health.

Remarks on this clonotype: A much more abundant neighbour one base away suggests this may be a read error. The chain joins TRBV12-3 or TRBV12-4 to TRBJ1-6, with unresolved D. The CDR3 consists of 14 residues. Trimming removed 8 bases from V and 9 bases from J, with 17 bases in between. CDR3 region: CASLRGEGSSPLHF. The DNA for the CDR3 is TGTGCCAGCCTCCGCGGGGAGGGTAGTTCACCCCTCCACTTT.

To note about this clonotype: One base away lies a much larger clone, so this may be a sequencing read error. The chain combines TRBV7-2 with TRBJ1-2; D is perhaps TRBD1 (6 bases). Germline V CDR1 and CDR2: SGHTA, FQGNSA. The CDR3 has 17 residues. In nucleotides, the CDR3 is TGTGTCAGCAGCTTCGGCGACGGGCCAGGGGCTAACTATGGCTACACCTTC. Protein: CVSSFGDGPGANYGYTF. Looking up the rest from reference TRBV7-2 and TRBJ1-2 gives the full variable domain: GAGVSQSPSNKVTEKGKDVELRCDPISGHTALYWYRQSLGQGLEFLIYFQGNSAPDKSGLPSDRFSAERTGGSVSTLTIQRTQQEDSAVYLCVSSFGDGPGANYGYTFGSGTRLTVV.

To note about this clonotype: Just one base apart from a much larger clone, this may be a read error. The V gene is TRBV20-1, the J gene TRBJ2-7; 9 nucleotides agree with TRBD1. Germline CDR1 reads DFQATT; CDR2 reads SNEGSKA (reference sequence). This CDR3 region has 14 residues. J lost 5 bases, V lost 6 bases, and 11 bases had no gene match. CDR3 nucleotide sequence: TGCAGTGCCTCCAAGGACAGGGGCCTCGACGAGCAGTACTTC. Amino acids: CSASKDRGLDEQYF.

Regarding this clonotype: Given a much more abundant clone one base away, this may be a read error. CDR3 nucleotides: TGTGCCAGCAGCTTAAGGATGAACACTAAAGCTTTCTTT. It specifies CASSLRMNTKAFF. This chain connects TRBV7-9 to TRBJ1-1; D gene unclear. Germline loops: CDR1 SEHNR, CDR2 FQNEAQ (reference sequence). The CDR3 has 13 amino acids.

This clonotype has just a few counts. The chain combines TRBV15 with TRBJ2-7; D perhaps matches TRBD2 (5 bases). Germline lookup yields CDR1 LNHNV and CDR2 YYDKDF (reference sequence). Deletions cut 0 bases from V and 3 bases from J, with 18 bases between. The CDR3 spans 17 residues. The CDR3 here is CATSRDRPEGWNYEQYF. The DNA for the CDR3 is TGTGCCACCAGCAGAGATCGCCCCGAGGGATGGAACTACGAGCAGTACTTC.

The chain recombines TRBV20-1 with TRBJ2-7; D assignment may be TRBD1 or TRBD2 (5 bases each). This CDR3 is 13 amino acids long. Germline-derived CDR1 and CDR2 are DFQATT and SNEGSKA (reference sequence). Trimming cost V 5 bases and J 2 bases, with 13 bases left between them. The DNA of the CDR3 is TGCAGTGCTCGCAGCGAGGGGCCCTACGAGCAGTACTTC. Translation gives CSARSEGPYEQYF.

This clonotype was seen repeatedly, ten times or more. The CDR3, as DNA: TGTGCCAGCAGTTGGCCCGCGGGGGGATTCAATGAGCAGTTCTTC. Encoded protein: CASSWPAGGFNEQFF. This chain connects TRBV12-3 or TRBV12-4 to TRBJ2-1; TRBD2 aligns across 8 bases. The V segment lost 4 bases and the J segment 6 bases; nucleotides outside the gene matches: 8. CDR3 length: 15 amino acids.

This sequence joins TRBV12-3 or TRBV12-4 and TRBJ2-3, with D possibly matching TRBD1 (5 bases). CDR3 length equals 14 residues. V was clipped by 10 bases and J by 0 bases, with 14 bases between them. This chain's CDR3 is CATRAGPSTDTQYF. The CDR3 DNA reads TGTGCCACCAGGGCAGGGCCTAGCACAGATACGCAGTATTTT.

The chain links TRBV2 to TRBJ1-5; tentative D call: TRBD1 (6 bases). CDR3 length equals 12 residues. Germline V gene lookup returns CDR1 SNHLY and CDR2 FYNNEI. The V end was cut by 4 bases, the J end by 7 bases, with 8 bases between. The CDR3 DNA reads as TGTGCCAGCAGTGGAGGGGGACAGCCCCAGCATTTT. Amino acids: CASSGGGQPQHF.

This clonotype was seen a few times. The chain carries TRBV28 and TRBJ2-2, with D possibly called TRBD1 or TRBD2 (5 bases each). The V and J ends lost 8 bases and 2 bases respectively, with 18 bases between them. The CDR3 length is 16 residues. The germline V gene encodes CDR1 MDHEN and CDR2 SYDVKM. For the CDR3, the DNA is TGTGCCAGCGAAACTCCCGGGACGGCTAACACCGGGGAGCTGTTTTTT. The encoded protein is CASETPGTANTGELFF.

V gene TRBV27 combines with J gene TRBJ2-5; D unresolved. The length of the CDR3 is 15 residues. The ends were cut back, 6 bases at V and 0 bases at J, with 14 bases in the middle. Germline lookup yields CDR1 MNHEY and CDR2 SMNVEV (reference sequence). The CDR3 is CASSSTASHQETQYF. DNA for the CDR3: TGTGCCAGCAGCTCCACAGCGAGCCACCAAGAGACCCAGTACTTC.

The CDR3 sequence: CASRGQEAYNEQFF. The DNA of the CDR3 is TGTGCCAGCAGGGGACAGGAAGCCTACAATGAGCAGTTCTTC. The chain has TRBV6-1 and TRBJ2-1; TRBD1 aligns across 8 bases. The CDR3 runs to 14 residues. CDR1 is MNHNS, CDR2 SASEGT, per germline. V shed 6 bases, J shed 2 bases, and the junction held 3 bases outside the gene matches.

This rearrangement joins TRBV5-1 to TRBJ2-1; 9 nucleotides align to TRBD2. This CDR3 comprises 15 residues. Germline V CDR1 and CDR2: SGHRS, YFSETQ. The V gene end was trimmed by 4 bases and the J gene end by 5 bases; junction bases not matched to a gene: 7. Here the CDR3 reads CASSPSGRTNNEQFF. CDR3 sequence (DNA): TGCGCCAGCAGCCCGAGCGGGAGGACCAACAATGAGCAGTTCTTC.

Comments on this clonotype: This could be a read error, since a much larger clone is one nucleotide away. CDR3 sequence: CSARGVYNYNEQFF. CDR3 coding DNA: TGCAGTGCTAGGGGGGTCTATAATTACAATGAGCAGTTCTTC. This chain uses TRBV20-1 with TRBJ2-1; D could derive from TRBD1 or TRBD2 (5 bases each). CDR1 DFQATT and CDR2 SNEGSKA come from the germline V gene (reference sequence). Trimming took 3 bases from V and 4 from J, leaving 13 bases between them. The CDR3 has 14 amino acids.

J is TRBJ2-3 and V is TRBV6-1; D is perhaps TRBD1 (5 bases). Germline CDR1 and CDR2: MNHNS and SASEGT. This CDR3 comprises 15 residues. The germline V and J ends were trimmed by 7 bases and 0 bases, with 14 bases remaining between them. The CDR3: CASMNRFPSTDTQYF. DNA of the CDR3: TGTGCCAGCATGAACAGGTTCCCAAGCACAGATACGCAGTATTTT.

To note about this clonotype: A much more abundant neighbour one base away suggests this may be a read error. V gene TRBV28 combines with J gene TRBJ2-1; a possible D gene is TRBD2 (6 bases). This CDR3 region has 16 residues. CDR1 is MDHEN and CDR2 is SYDVKM in the germline V gene. CDR3 region: CASNTPWGGALNKQFF. The CDR3 bases are TGTGCCAGCAACACCCCGTGGGGCGGGGCTCTCAATAAGCAGTTCTTC.

This clonotype showed up many times. The junction departs from germline at one end; a sequencing error may be responsible. The chain couples TRBV9 to TRBJ2-3; TRBD2 aligns across 10 bases. The CDR3 extends over 15 amino acids. Germline V gene sequence: CDR1 SGDLS, CDR2 YYNGEE. The CDR3 coding sequence is TGTGCCAGCACCGTAGCGGGGGGAAGCACAGATACGCAGTATTTT. Protein sequence: CASTVAGGSTDTQYF.

The chain employs TRBV7-2 and TRBJ2-1; 12 bases line up with TRBD2. Germline assignment: CDR1 SGHTA and CDR2 FQGNSA. V was pared by 2 bases and J by 6 bases, with 11 bases of the junction left unmatched. This CDR3 is built from 18 residues. The chain's CDR3 is CASSLILRASGGANEQFF. The CDR3 DNA reads TGTGCCAGCAGCTTAATTTTGCGGGCTAGCGGGGGGGCCAATGAGCAGTTCTTC.

This sequence joins TRBV11-2 and TRBJ2-3, with D maybe TRBD1 (6 bases). Trimming took 3 bases from V and 3 from J, leaving 13 bases between them. Germline loops: CDR1 SGHAT, CDR2 FQNNGV. CDR3 length: 15 residues. The CDR3: CASSLQTRGTDTQYF. The CDR3 nucleotides are TGTGCCAGCAGCTTGCAGACGAGGGGGACAGATACGCAGTATTTT.

There are a few counts of this clonotype. Since a much larger clone is just one base distant, this may be a read error. The CDR3 region has the DNA TGCAGCGCAGGATTGGGGGGGAGCTCCTACAATGAGCAGTACTTC. It translates to CSAGLGGSSYNEQYF. V usage is TRBV29-1 and J usage is TRBJ2-1; 7 bases match TRBD2. The closer fit of TRBJ2-7 to the DNA end suggests the J call may be wrong. This CDR3 is built from 15 residues. Germline assignment: CDR1 SQVTM and CDR2 ANQGSEA.

The rearrangement joins TRBV5-5 to TRBJ1-2, with D uncertain. This CDR3 spans 14 amino acids. The germline gives CDR1 SGHKS, CDR2 YYEKEE (reference sequence). Trimming pared 4 bases from V and 4 bases from J, leaving 14 bases between. CDR3 nucleotides: TGTGCCAGCAGCCCTGCTGGGGAGGGCTATGGCTACACCTTC. This codes for CASSPAGEGYGYTF.

Points on this clonotype: A read error may explain this, as a much larger clone is one base away. The chain recombines TRBV11-2 with TRBJ2-1; D is unclear. The CDR3 is 13 amino acids. The germline CDR1 and CDR2 sequences are SGHAT and FQNNGV. CDR3 sequence (DNA): TGTGCCAACAGCTTAGGCGCTATCAATGAGCAGTTCTTC. Its translation is CANSLGAINEQFF.

As to this clonotype: Being one base from a much bigger clone, this may be a read error. The gene calls are TRBV7-2 and TRBJ2-7, with D possibly being TRBD2 (5 bases). The CDR3 consists of 16 residues. Germline CDR1 SGHTA, CDR2 FQGNSA. The CDR3 protein is CACSLALLTGPYEQYF. In nucleotides, the CDR3 is TGTGCCTGCAGCTTAGCGCTGCTGACCGGTCCCTACGAGCAGTACTTC.

V gene TRBV4-1 combines with J gene TRBJ2-2; possible D gene TRBD2, 5 bases. This CDR3 has 17 residues. From germline, CDR1 is MGHRA and CDR2 YSYEKL. Trimming took off 0 bases at V and 0 bases at J, with 11 bases between the two ends. The DNA of the CDR3 is TGCGCCAGCAGCCAAGAACCTTCCGGGACGAACACCGGGGAGCTGTTTTTT. Amino acid sequence: CASSQEPSGTNTGELFF.

V usage is TRBV10-3 and J usage is TRBJ2-1; 8 bases are shared with TRBD1. CDR3 size: 14 residues. Germline V lookup: CDR1 ENHRY, CDR2 SYGVKD. The V gene end was trimmed by 7 bases and the J gene end by 4 bases; junction bases not matched to a gene: 6. Here the CDR3 reads CAITRTGRYNEQFF. The CDR3 DNA follows: TGTGCCATCACTCGGACAGGGAGGTACAATGAGCAGTTCTTC.

The rearrangement joins TRBV6-6 to TRBJ2-7; a weak D match, TRBD1 (6 bases). Germline V lookup: CDR1 MNHNY, CDR2 SVGAGI (reference sequence). Trimming left V 2 bases short and J 6 bases short, with 8 bases between. CDR3 size: 12 residues. This CDR3 reads CASSYQQGEQYF. CDR3 sequence (DNA): TGTGCCAGCAGTTACCAACAGGGCGAGCAGTACTTC.

The chain joins TRBV5-4 to TRBJ2-1, with D possibly called TRBD1 or TRBD2 (7 bases each). The CDR3 is 16 amino acids. CDR1 and CDR2 (germline): SGHNT, YYREEE (reference sequence). The V end lost 4 bases, the J end lost 6 bases, and 20 bases lay between the germline ends. CDR3 residues: CASSRNRGWGGNEQFF. The CDR3 DNA reads TGTGCCAGCAGCCGAAACAGGGGTTGGGGGGGCAATGAGCAGTTCTTC.

The chain uses TRBV15 and TRBJ2-3; 9 bases fit TRBD2. The V gene's germline CDR1 is LNHNV and CDR2 YYDKDF (reference sequence). V trimming: 5 bases; J trimming: 2 bases; junction bases outside the gene matches: 2. This CDR3 comprises 14 residues. In DNA form, the CDR3 reads TGTGCCACCAGCGTAGCGGGGGTCACAGATACGCAGTATTTT. It encodes CATSVAGVTDTQYF. Based on the CDR3 plus reference TRBV15 and TRBJ2-3, the full variable domain is DAMVIQNPRYQVTQFGKPVTLSCSQTLNHNVMYWYQQKSSQAPKLLFHYYDKDFNNEADTPDNFQSRRPNTSFCFLDIRSPGLGDTAMYLCATSVAGVTDTQYFGPGTRLTVL.

This clonotype occurred a few times. The CDR3 bases are TGTGCCAGCAGCTTCGGTCTGACAGTCTTCATGAACACTGAAGCTTTCTTT. Protein: CASSFGLTVFMNTEAFF. The chain has TRBV7-8 and TRBJ1-1; D possibly corresponds to TRBD1 (5 bases). Germline V lookup: CDR1 SGHVS, CDR2 FQNEAQ. Trimming pared 3 bases from V and 0 bases from J, leaving 17 bases between. The CDR3 runs to 17 residues. Full variable domain (rest looked up from reference TRBV7-8 and TRBJ1-1): GAGVSQSPRYKVAKRGQDVALRCDPISGHVSLFWYQQALGQGPEFLTYFQNEAQLDKSGLPSDRFFAERPEGSVSTLKIQRTQQEDSAVYLCASSFGLTVFMNTEAFFGQGTRLTVV.

This clonotype was found a few times. This chain joins TRBV4-3 and TRBJ2-5; TRBD1 matches at 12 bases. Germline V CDR1 and CDR2: LGHNA, YSLEER. The CDR3 runs to 17 residues. With 4 bases clipped from V and 5 bases from J, the junction kept 11 bases outside the gene matches. The DNA of the CDR3 is TGCGCCAGCAGCCGAGAGTTTCCGGGACAGGGGGCTGAGACCCAGTACTTC. Translation: CASSREFPGQGAETQYF.

This chain links TRBV7-9 with TRBJ2-1; TRBD2 is a possible D gene (6 bases). The V and J ends lost 1 base and 3 bases respectively, with 13 bases between them. The germline V gene has CDR1 SEHNR and CDR2 FQNEAQ (reference sequence). The CDR3 is made up of 16 amino acids. This chain's CDR3 is CASSLGGMTGYNEQFF. CDR3 bases: TGTGCCAGCAGCTTAGGCGGGATGACGGGCTACAATGAGCAGTTCTTC.